This T cell receptor (beta chain) derives from a study of CD8 T cells in ankylosing spondylitis. Study-wide findings and caveats: Characteristic of ankylosing spondylitis blood, it appeared, was a TCR beta motif comprising roughly 8 highly homologous variants.

This clonotype was detected ten times or more. The antigen remains unidentified. Libraries of TCR beta came from quantitative 5'-RACE with molecular barcodes. TCRdb itself ran the 5' RACE reads through MiXCR, one entry per CDR3 protein. This sample has 250,000 to 300,000 distinct CDR3 sequences, with 15% to 20% found just once. Germline CDR1 and CDR2: MNHEY and SMNVEV (reference sequence). V lost 3 bases and J lost 0, with 13 bases in between. CDR3 length equals 16 residues. The sequenced sample was blood, either unsorted or a sorted T cell fraction (not recorded which). The sequence was collected from a male donor with ankylosing spondylitis or in good health (not recorded which). This chain links TRBV27 with TRBJ2-3, with D tentatively TRBD2 (6 bases). The CDR3 DNA is TGTGCCAGCAGTTTTAGTAGCGGAGCTAGCACAGATACGCAGTATTTT. Protein: CASSFSSGASTDTQYF.